The 17 T cell receptor beta chains below were found in one sample sequenced in a study of T-cell reconstitution after alpha-beta-depleted transplantation in children. Library preparation (for TCRbeta) was performed with unique molecular identifiers. TCRdb analysed the PCR reads with MiXCR anew, one entry per CDR3 protein. The sample has a few hundred thousand distinct CDR3 sequences, approximately 10% seen once. The input for sequencing was PBMCs from the stem cell graft donor, taken from the stem cell graft. Every receptor here comes from a human donor who donated a stem cell graft to a child with acute lymphoblastic leukemia.

This rearrangement joins TRBV19 to TRBJ1-2; 11 bases map to TRBD1. CDR3 size: 14 residues. CDR1 LNHDA and CDR2 SQIVND come from the germline V gene (reference sequence). V lost 7 bases to trimming and J lost 7 bases; unmatched junction nucleotides: 8. CDR3 in DNA: TGTGCCAGTACTTCGAGGGACAGGGGGAGTGGCTACACCTTC. This sequence encodes CASTSRDRGSGYTF.

This clonotype appeared a few times. This chain uses TRBV20-1 with TRBJ2-5, with D maybe TRBD1 (5 bases). V was cut by 5 bases and J by 4 bases, with 17 bases left in between. Looked up from germline, CDR1 is DFQATT and CDR2 is SNEGSKA (reference sequence). The CDR3 consists of 14 residues. CDR3 protein: CSAGVWGTAETQYF. CDR3 DNA: TGCAGTGCTGGGGTATGGGGCACGGCAGAGACCCAGTACTTC.

There are many counts of this clonotype. The chain is built from TRBV20-1 and TRBJ2-7; TRBD1 agrees at 7 bases. Looked up from germline, CDR1 is DFQATT and CDR2 is SNEGSKA (reference sequence). V lost 0 bases to trimming and J lost 0 bases; unmatched junction nucleotides: 8. The CDR3 spans 16 residues. The chain's CDR3 is CSARDFGTETSYEQYF. The CDR3 coding sequence is TGCAGTGCTAGAGATTTCGGGACAGAGACCTCCTACGAGCAGTACTTC.

V is TRBV28 and J is TRBJ2-3; D uncertain. The CDR3 consists of 15 residues. Trimming pared 3 bases from V and 0 bases from J, leaving 10 bases between. Germline CDR1 and CDR2: MDHEN and SYDVKM. The chain's CDR3 is CASSFEQESTDTQYF. Here the CDR3 DNA reads TGTGCCAGCAGTTTCGAGCAGGAGAGCACAGATACGCAGTATTTT.

In this sample, this clonotype turned up many times. The chain has TRBV7-9 and TRBJ1-6, with unresolved D. The length of the CDR3 is 14 residues. Germline CDR1 and CDR2: SEHNR and FQNEAQ (reference sequence). Between the trimmed V and J ends, which lost 5 bases and 9 bases, there was a span of 14 bases. Here the CDR3 DNA reads TGTGCCAGCAGCCCGACCCTGAGTAGTTCACCCCTCCACTTT. It is translated as CASSPTLSSSPLHF.

This clonotype was counted many times. The chain uses TRBV4-1 and TRBJ1-6; 7 positions agree with TRBD1. The CDR3 runs 15 residues. With V trimmed by 4 bases and J by 6 bases, 6 bases remained unmatched. CDR1 is MGHRA, CDR2 YSYEKL, per germline. The DNA for the CDR3 is TGCGCCAGCAGCCCAGGGACAGTGACTAATTCACCCCTCCACTTT. This gives the protein CASSPGTVTNSPLHF.

This clonotype was seen ten or more times. This sequence joins TRBV27 and TRBJ2-5, with D uncertain. V was trimmed by 3 bases and J by 4 bases, leaving 9 bases between them. The V gene's germline CDR1 is MNHEY and CDR2 SMNVEV (reference sequence). This CDR3 has 13 amino acids. The CDR3 bases are TGTGCCAGCAGTTTTGTGGGTCTAGAGACCCAGTACTTC. Translated: CASSFVGLETQYF.

In its sample, this clonotype was seen many times. The chain recombines TRBV28 with TRBJ1-2; D unresolved. The V gene lost 6 bases and the J gene lost 5 bases, with 16 bases spanning the gap. This CDR3 has 14 residues. Germline V gene data show CDR1 as MDHEN and CDR2 as SYDVKM. As DNA, the CDR3 is TGTGCCAGCAGCCCCCGCGGGAGGGATTATGGCTACACCTTC. Amino acids: CASSPRGRDYGYTF.

The chain couples TRBV9 to TRBJ2-3; D possibly corresponds to TRBD2 (5 bases). The CDR3 spans 13 residues. The germline gives CDR1 SGDLS, CDR2 YYNGEE. V gave up 4 bases and J gave up 1 base, with 7 bases separating them. The CDR3 DNA is TGTGCCAGCAGCCGGGATGGCACAGATACGCAGTATTTT. It is translated as CASSRDGTDTQYF.

V is TRBV6-4 and J is TRBJ2-3; 8 nucleotides agree with TRBD1. V was pared by 8 bases and J by 2 bases, with 9 bases of the junction left unmatched. CDR3 length: 15 amino acids. Germline lookup yields CDR1 MRHNA and CDR2 SNTAGT. The CDR3 loop reads CASSEGTGVTDTQYF. DNA of the CDR3: TGTGCCAGCTCAGAAGGGACAGGAGTCACAGATACGCAGTATTTT.

This clonotype was counted a few times. The chain couples TRBV7-9 to TRBJ1-2; the match to TRBD1 covers 11 bases. The CDR3 has 17 amino acids. Germline V gene lookup returns CDR1 SEHNR and CDR2 FQNEAQ (reference sequence). The V segment lost 5 bases and the J segment 1 base; nucleotides outside the gene matches: 9. The CDR3 region has the DNA TGTGCCAGCAGCCAGGACAGGGGGCGCGAAGATAACTATGGCTACACCTTC. Its translation: CASSQDRGREDNYGYTF.

This clonotype has more than one count but fewer than ten. The rearrangement links TRBV20-1 to TRBJ2-6; no clear D. CDR1 is DFQATT and CDR2 is SNEGSKA in the germline V gene (reference sequence). V lost 0 bases and J 4 bases, leaving 7 bases between the germline ends. This CDR3 contains 14 residues. The DNA for the CDR3 is TGCAGTGCTAGAGATCTGTCCGGGGCCAACGTCCTGACTTTC. Amino acids: CSARDLSGANVLTF.

Details on this clonotype: Relative to the germline gene, one junction end is altered; a read error may explain this. Written as DNA, the CDR3 is TGTGCCAGCAGTACGGGCCTCGGGGGGGTCACTGACGCTTTCTTT. Translating it yields CASSTGLGGVTDAFF. This sequence joins TRBV27 and TRBJ1-1; TRBD1 might be the D (5 bases). Per the germline V gene, CDR1 is MNHEY and CDR2 is SMNVEV (reference sequence). This CDR3 is 15 amino acids long.

This clonotype was picked up a small number of times. The J gene is TRBJ2-1, the V gene TRBV6-2 or TRBV6-3; TRBD2 matches 12 bases. Germline V gives CDR1 MNHEY, CDR2 SVGEGT. The CDR3 runs 22 residues. Trimming took 5 bases from V and 3 from J; bases not matched to a gene: 23. In nucleotides, the CDR3 is TGTGCCAGCAGTCACCCTGCGGGTCGGCTAGCGGGAGGGCCCTCGCTCTACAATGAGCAGTTCTTC. It codes for CASSHPAGRLAGGPSLYNEQFF.

This clonotype was seen a few times. V usage is TRBV10-2 and J usage is TRBJ2-7; D remains unclear. V shed 3 bases and J shed 2 bases, with 11 bases lying between them. Germline V gives CDR1 WSHSY, CDR2 SAAADI. This CDR3 has 14 amino acids. The CDR3 loop is CASSEESPPYEQYF. DNA of the CDR3: TGCGCCAGCAGTGAAGAGTCCCCCCCCTACGAGCAGTACTTC.

Ten or more counts support this clonotype. V gene TRBV4-1 combines with J gene TRBJ2-2, with TRBD1 matching over 9 bases. Germline V lookup: CDR1 MGHRA, CDR2 YSYEKL. The length of the CDR3 is 14 residues. The trim removed 5 bases at V and 4 bases at J, leaving 2 bases unmatched. The CDR3 region has the DNA TGCGCCAGCAGCGGGACAGGGATCACCGGGGAGCTGTTTTTT. This sequence encodes CASSGTGITGELFF.

The rearrangement joins TRBV6-5 to TRBJ2-7; no definite D call. Looked up from germline, CDR1 is MNHEY and CDR2 is SVGAGI. The CDR3 spans 12 residues. With 8 bases removed from V and 0 bases from J, the gap between germline ends came to 8 bases. The CDR3 bases are TGTGCCAGCCAAGGGCTCTCCTACGAGCAGTACTTC. Translated: CASQGLSYEQYF.